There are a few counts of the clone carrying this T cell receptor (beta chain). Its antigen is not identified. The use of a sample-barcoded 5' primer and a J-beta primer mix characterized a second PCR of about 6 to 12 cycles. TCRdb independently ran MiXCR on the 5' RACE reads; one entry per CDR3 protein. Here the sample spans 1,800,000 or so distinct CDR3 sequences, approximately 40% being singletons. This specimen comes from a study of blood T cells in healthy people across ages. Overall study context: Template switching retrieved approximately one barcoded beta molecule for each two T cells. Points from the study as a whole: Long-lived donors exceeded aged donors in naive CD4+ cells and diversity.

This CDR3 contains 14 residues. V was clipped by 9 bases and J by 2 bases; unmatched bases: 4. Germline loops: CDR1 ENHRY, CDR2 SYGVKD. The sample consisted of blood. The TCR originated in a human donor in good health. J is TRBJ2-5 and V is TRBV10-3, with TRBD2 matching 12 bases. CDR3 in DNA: TGTGCCATAGCCGGGACTAGCGGGCAAGAGACCCAGTACTTC. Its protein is CAIAGTSGQETQYF.